This record covers a single T cell receptor beta chain. What it recognizes is unknown. The data were taken from a study of CD8 T cells in ankylosing spondylitis. Study-level points and caveats: A TCR beta motif of under 10 highly homologous variants appeared characteristic of ankylosing spondylitis blood. Past research had described some motif variants in reactive arthritis synovial fluid and blood.

The J segment lost 5 bases and the V segment lost 5 bases, leaving 5 bases of the junction unmatched. The CDR3 runs 13 residues. Germline CDR1 SGHNT, CDR2 YENEEA. Making the TCR beta libraries involved quantitative 5'-RACE with molecular barcodes. TCRdb re-called the 5' RACE reads with MiXCR, one entry per CDR3 protein. The top ten clones hold more than 0.6% of a sample with approximately 250,000 distinct CDR3 sequences, 20% to 30% of them seen once. This chain links TRBV11-3 with TRBJ2-5; 7 bases are shared with TRBD1. The specimen sequenced was blood, either unsorted or a sorted T cell fraction (not recorded which). This receptor was taken from a male donor with ankylosing spondylitis or in good health (not recorded which). Here the CDR3 reads CASSHNRGETQYF. The CDR3 region has the DNA TGTGCCAGCAGCCATAACAGGGGTGAGACCCAGTACTTC.